The 10 T cell receptor beta chains presented below share a single source sample, sequenced in a study of blood T cell repertoires in COVID-19. Using immunoSEQ multiplex PCR, the repertoire was profiled, and TCRdb retains in-frame clones only, with some absent. The sample consists of about 73,000 clones, around 77% of them appearing once. Sequenced material: peripheral blood. The source is a man between 65 and 85 years old with COVID-19, enrolled during active disease.

V is TRBV10-3 and J is TRBJ2-4, with unresolved D. The germline gives CDR1 ENHRY, CDR2 SYGVKD. The CDR3 is 13 residues long. The germline V and J ends were trimmed by 3 bases and 5 bases, with 8 bases remaining between them. This CDR3 is CAISEETQNIQYF. Written as DNA, the CDR3 is TGTGCCATCAGTGAAGAGACTCAAAACATTCAGTACTTC.

The chain employs TRBV6-5 and TRBJ2-7; tentative D call: TRBD2 (5 bases). The CDR3 covers 13 residues. The germline CDR1 and CDR2 sequences are MNHEY and SVGAGI. V shed 6 bases and J shed 3 bases, with 12 bases lying between them. The CDR3 spells CASRTGKNYEQYF. The CDR3 nucleotides are TGTGCCAGCAGGACCGGGAAGAACTACGAGCAGTACTTC.

This chain joins TRBV5-1 and TRBJ2-5; 9 bases are a match to TRBD1. Germline CDR1 SGHRS, CDR2 YFSETQ. Trimming cost V 3 bases and J 2 bases; bases outside gene matches: 5. The CDR3 runs to 15 residues. The CDR3 loop is CASSSYGTGQETQYF. For the CDR3, the DNA is TGCGCCAGCAGCTCTTACGGGACAGGGCAAGAGACCCAGTACTTC. Based on the CDR3 plus reference TRBV5-1 and TRBJ2-5, the full variable domain is KAGVTQTPRYLIKTRGQQVTLSCSPISGHRSVSWYQQTPGQGLQFLFEYFSETQRNKGNFPGRFSGRQFSNSRSEMNVSTLELGDSALYLCASSSYGTGQETQYFGPGTRLLVL.

The chain joins TRBV7-2 to TRBJ2-5, with D perhaps TRBD2 (5 bases). This CDR3 has 14 residues. Germline CDR1 is SGHTA and CDR2 is FQGNSA. Trimming left V 0 bases short and J 5 bases short, with 10 bases between. DNA for the CDR3: TGTGCCAGCAGCTTAGCTGCGGGTAGGGAGACCCAGTACTTC. It encodes CASSLAAGRETQYF. The entire variable domain, with the rest obtained from reference TRBV7-2 and TRBJ2-5, is as follows: GAGVSQSPSNKVTEKGKDVELRCDPISGHTALYWYRQSLGQGLEFLIYFQGNSAPDKSGLPSDRFSAERTGGSVSTLTIQRTQQEDSAVYLCASSLAAGRETQYFGPGTRLLVL.

This clone was found once. The J gene is TRBJ2-7, the V gene TRBV7-9; no firm D call. Germline CDR1 reads SEHNR; CDR2 reads FQNEAQ (reference sequence). The CDR3 covers 13 residues. V was pared by 1 base and J by 3 bases, with 7 bases between. CDR3 sequence (DNA): TGTGCCAGCAGCTTAGATCTCCTCTACGAGCAGTACTTC. This translates into CASSLDLLYEQYF.

This sequence joins TRBV5-1 and TRBJ1-4; D is unclear. V dropped 0 bases and J dropped 7 bases, with 7 bases sitting between them. CDR1 and CDR2 (germline): SGHRS, YFSETQ. The CDR3 is made up of 13 amino acids. CDR3 region: CASSLGAVEKLFF. As DNA, the CDR3 is TGCGCCAGCAGCTTGGGGGCAGTTGAAAAACTGTTTTTT.

This clone was observed once. The chain couples TRBV6-2 or TRBV6-3 to TRBJ1-4, with TRBD1 identical over 9 bases. The germline V gene has CDR1 MNHEY and CDR2 SVGEGT. V lost 5 bases and J lost 7; bases outside the gene matches: 5. This CDR3 has 14 amino acids. The DNA of the CDR3 is TGTGCCAGCAGTCTTGGGACAGGGAGTGAAAAACTGTTTTTT. This encodes CASSLGTGSEKLFF.

The genes are TRBV2 and TRBJ2-3, with 7 positions matching TRBD1. V was clipped by 6 bases and J by 4 bases; unmatched bases: 4. Germline-derived CDR1 and CDR2 are SNHLY and FYNNEI. This CDR3 spans 13 amino acids. CDR3 DNA: TGTGCCAGCAGGACAGGGTGGTCAGATACGCAGTATTTT. This translates into CASRTGWSDTQYF. Drawing the rest from reference TRBV2 and TRBJ2-3, the complete variable domain is EPEVTQTPSHQVTQMGQEVILRCVPISNHLYFYWYRQILGQKVEFLVSFYNNEISEKSEIFDDQFSVERPDGSNFTLKIRSTKLEDSAMYFCASRTGWSDTQYFGPGTRLTVL.

The V and J genes are TRBV19 and TRBJ1-1; D may be TRBD1 (5 bases). The CDR3 has 13 residues. Looked up from germline, CDR1 is LNHDA and CDR2 is SQIVND (reference sequence). V dropped 6 bases and J dropped 6 bases, with 14 bases sitting between them. CDR3 amino acids: CASRLQDHAEAFF. Here the CDR3 DNA reads TGTGCCAGTAGGCTACAGGATCACGCTGAAGCTTTCTTT. Using reference TRBV19 and TRBJ1-1 for the parts outside the CDR3, the full variable domain is DGGITQSPKYLFRKEGQNVTLSCEQNLNHDAMYWYRQDPGQGLRLIYYSQIVNDFQKGDIAEGYSVSREKKESFPLTVTSAQKNPTAFYLCASRLQDHAEAFFGQGTRLTVV.

The chain couples TRBV5-1 to TRBJ2-7; 9 nucleotides match TRBD1. V shed 3 bases and J 0 bases; nucleotides not matched to a gene: 4. The CDR3 consists of 15 residues. Germline lookup yields CDR1 SGHRS and CDR2 YFSETQ. The CDR3 nucleotides read TGCGCCAGCAGCTACGGGACAGGGCCCTCCTACGAGCAGTACTTC. Encoded protein: CASSYGTGPSYEQYF.